This entry concerns a single T cell receptor (beta chain). Its antigen is currently unknown. TCRdb's table, derived via immunoSEQ multiplex PCR, lists solely in-frame clones and lacks some. Found here are some 61,000 clones, under 70% of them singletons; the top ten hold around 5.7%. The sample belongs to a study of cytotoxic CD8 clonotypes in ibrutinib-treated CLL. Study context: Among the patients, around ten presented as relapsed/refractory and approximately 14 as treatment-naive; about 17 showed unmutated IGHV. Some 25 partial and 2 complete responses; at median approximately 68 months, 14 remitted, about twelve progressed. The study's findings and limits: Clonality went up at the time of ibrutinib response, stayed stable in sustained remission, and later dropped back toward its baseline level at progression.

The CDR3 covers 11 residues. The ends were cut back, 5 bases at V and 11 bases at J, with 9 bases in the middle. Germline CDR1 MNHEY, CDR2 SMNVEV (reference sequence). The chain employs TRBV27 and TRBJ2-2; D might be TRBD2 (6 bases). Specimen: PBMCs, collected after 12 months of ibrutinib treatment. This clonotype originated in a human donor with chronic lymphocytic leukemia. CDR3 sequence reads: CASSGGRELFF. DNA for the CDR3: TGTGCCAGCAGTGGAGGGCGAGAGCTGTTTTTT.